The 30 T cell receptor beta chains given below trace back to one sample, sequenced in a study of siplizumab effects on memory and regulatory T cells. Sequencing used immunoSEQ multiplex PCR; TCRdb keeps in-frame clones, though not all of them. The repertoire holds some 97,000 clones, with approximately 94% as singletons. The sample comprised Tregs sorted from blood. The receptor source for this set is a human donor in good health.

This sequence joins TRBV5-1 and TRBJ1-5; 9 bases fit TRBD1. The CDR3 covers 15 residues. Germline trimming cut 5 bases from V and 3 bases from J; bases unmatched to any gene: 6. Looked up from germline, CDR1 is SGHRS and CDR2 is YFSETQ. This CDR3 reads CASRAGQGLNQPQHF. The DNA for the CDR3 is TGCGCCAGCAGAGCGGGACAGGGACTCAATCAGCCCCAGCATTTT. Variable domain in full (rest from reference TRBV5-1 and TRBJ1-5): KAGVTQTPRYLIKTRGQQVTLSCSPISGHRSVSWYQQTPGQGLQFLFEYFSETQRNKGNFPGRFSGRQFSNSRSEMNVSTLELGDSALYLCASRAGQGLNQPQHFGDGTRLSIL.

This clone was observed a single time. V and J are TRBV30 and TRBJ2-2; D is possibly TRBD2 (5 bases). The CDR3 extends over 16 amino acids. The V and J ends lost 2 bases and 1 base respectively, with 14 bases between them. Germline V gene lookup returns CDR1 GTSNPN and CDR2 SVGIG (reference sequence). The CDR3 DNA reads as TGTGCCTGGAGTATGGGAAGCGGCCAGAACACCGGGGAGCTGTTTTTT. Its translation: CAWSMGSGQNTGELFF.

This rearrangement joins TRBV5-6 to TRBJ2-5; 10 bases fit TRBD1. V trimming: 4 bases; J trimming: 5 bases; junction bases outside the gene matches: 8. There are 15 residues in the CDR3. Germline V CDR1 and CDR2: SGHDT, YYEEEE. In nucleotides, the CDR3 is TGTGCCAGCAGCCTGTCGGGACAGGGGAGGGAGACCCAGTACTTC. It encodes CASSLSGQGRETQYF.

The chain couples TRBV5-1 to TRBJ2-1, with TRBD2 matching over 10 bases. V lost 4 bases, J lost 8 bases, and 6 bases stayed unmatched. Germline V gives CDR1 SGHRS, CDR2 YFSETQ. This CDR3 is 14 amino acids long. CDR3 residues: CASSASGTSDEQFF. CDR3 in DNA: TGCGCCAGCAGCGCATCCGGGACTAGCGATGAGCAGTTCTTC.

The chain joins TRBV5-1 to TRBJ1-4; D may be TRBD1 (6 bases). V gave up 2 bases and J gave up 7 bases, with 12 bases separating them. Germline CDR1 reads SGHRS; CDR2 reads YFSETQ. CDR3 length equals 14 residues. The CDR3 DNA reads TGCGCCAGCAGCTTCACAGGGCTAGGTGAAAAACTGTTTTTT. This encodes CASSFTGLGEKLFF.

The V call is TRBV11-2, the J call TRBJ2-1; 12 positions match TRBD2. The CDR3 has 15 amino acids. Per germline, CDR1 SGHAT and CDR2 FQNNGV. Trimming removed 5 bases from V and 5 bases from J; junction bases left unmatched: 4. The CDR3 DNA reads as TGTGCCAGCAGCATCGGACTAGCGGGGCACAATGAGCAGTTCTTC. It specifies CASSIGLAGHNEQFF. Supplemented by reference TRBV11-2 and TRBJ2-1, the full variable domain reads EAGVAQSPRYKIIEKRQSVAFWCNPISGHATLYWYQQILGQGPKLLIQFQNNGVVDDSQLPKDRFSAERLKGVDSTLKIQPAKLEDSAVYLCASSIGLAGHNEQFFGPGTRLTVL.

The rearrangement links TRBV13 to TRBJ1-3, with a tentative D call TRBD1 (5 bases). The V gene's germline CDR1 is PRHDT and CDR2 FYEKMQ (reference sequence). CDR3 length: 15 residues. Trimming stripped 4 bases from V and 3 bases from J, with 13 bases between. Here the CDR3 DNA reads TGTGCCAGCAGCTCCCGCTGGGGCTTTGGAAACACCATATATTTT. Its translation is CASSSRWGFGNTIYF.

V gene TRBV6-5 combines with J gene TRBJ2-5; weak D call: TRBD2 (5 bases). The germline V gene encodes CDR1 MNHEY and CDR2 SVGAGI. Trimming removed 1 base at V and 4 bases at J, with 7 bases between. This CDR3 comprises 13 residues. The CDR3 sequence is CASSYWAGETQYF. The CDR3 nucleotides are TGTGCCAGCAGTTACTGGGCGGGAGAGACCCAGTACTTC.

The rearrangement links TRBV16 to TRBJ2-7; a possible D gene is TRBD1 (6 bases). CDR1 is KGHSY, CDR2 FQNENV, per germline. The CDR3 consists of 14 residues. Between the trimmed V and J ends, which lost 2 bases and 4 bases, there was a span of 12 bases. CDR3 coding DNA: TGTGCCAGCAGCCAACTGGACAGCCTTTACGAGCAGTACTTC. Translation: CASSQLDSLYEQYF.

This chain connects TRBV7-9 to TRBJ1-2; TRBD1 aligns across 8 bases. V trimming: 4 bases; J trimming: 3 bases; junction bases outside the gene matches: 4. The CDR3 totals 14 residues. Germline CDR1 and CDR2: SEHNR and FQNEAQ (reference sequence). CDR3 in DNA: TGTGCCAGCAGCTCCCACAGGGGGTACTATGGCTACACCTTC. Amino acid sequence: CASSSHRGYYGYTF.

The count of this clone is one. This chain joins TRBV5-1 and TRBJ1-2; D gene uncertain. The CDR3 has 13 residues. The germline gives CDR1 SGHRS, CDR2 YFSETQ. Trimming removed 0 bases at V and 2 bases at J, with 5 bases between. CDR3 DNA: TGCGCCAGCAGCTTGGTGGCGAACTATGGCTACACCTTC. Amino acids: CASSLVANYGYTF.

This chain uses TRBV11-2 with TRBJ1-6; no definite D call. This CDR3 contains 14 residues. With 2 bases removed from V and 5 bases from J, the gap between germline ends came to 7 bases. Germline V CDR1 and CDR2: SGHAT, FQNNGV. Here the CDR3 reads CASSLLLDNSPLHF. The CDR3 DNA reads as TGTGCCAGCAGCTTATTGCTAGATAATTCACCCCTCCACTTT.

The genes are TRBV7-9 and TRBJ1-1; D may be TRBD1 (5 bases). V was shortened by 3 bases and J by 1 base, with 15 bases between the two germline ends. Germline V gene data show CDR1 as SEHNR and CDR2 as FQNEAQ (reference sequence). CDR3 size: 16 residues. DNA for the CDR3: TGTGCCAGCAGCTTGAGGGACTTCCAAGCGAACACTGAAGCTTTCTTT. Translation gives CASSLRDFQANTEAFF.

J is TRBJ2-3 and V is TRBV28; 9 bases line up with TRBD2. Trimming at V came to 8 bases and at J to 5 bases, leaving 8 bases not matched to a gene. The CDR3 runs to 14 residues. CDR1 and CDR2 (germline): MDHEN, SYDVKM. This CDR3 is CASAAGGQIDTQYF. The CDR3 coding sequence is TGTGCCAGCGCGGCGGGAGGGCAGATAGATACGCAGTATTTT. The variable domain in full, with the rest retrieved from reference TRBV28 and TRBJ2-3, is DVKVTQSSRYLVKRTGEKVFLECVQDMDHENMFWYRQDPGLGLRLIYFSYDVKMKEKGDIPEGYSVSREKKERFSLILESASTNQTSMYLCASAAGGQIDTQYFGPGTRLTVL.

The chain is built from TRBV29-1 and TRBJ1-1; 7 nucleotides agree with TRBD1. The germline gives CDR1 SQVTM, CDR2 ANQGSEA. V was clipped by 6 bases and J by 11 bases; unmatched bases: 9. The CDR3 runs to 11 residues. The DNA for the CDR3 is TGCAGCGTGATAGGGGGCGCAGGCGCTTTCTTT. Its protein is CSVIGGAGAFF.

The CDR3 here is CASSSSGTENTIYF. CDR3 sequence (DNA): TGTGCCAGCAGCAGCTCCGGGACAGAGAACACCATATATTTT. The V and J genes are TRBV7-3 and TRBJ1-3; 7 bases line up with TRBD1. This CDR3 spans 14 amino acids. V shed 5 bases, J shed 7 bases, and the junction held 8 bases outside the gene matches. Germline V gives CDR1 SGHTA, CDR2 FQGTGA.

The chain has TRBV11-2 and TRBJ2-2; 7 bases line up with TRBD1. J gave up 1 base and V 2 bases, and 7 bases lay outside the gene matches. The CDR3 is 17 residues long. Germline V gene lookup returns CDR1 SGHAT and CDR2 FQNNGV. CDR3 region: CASSLNLDRMNTGELFF. The CDR3 region has the DNA TGTGCCAGCAGCTTAAACCTGGACAGGATGAACACCGGGGAGCTGTTTTTT.

The chain combines TRBV28 with TRBJ2-7, with 12 bases aligning to TRBD2. CDR3 length equals 15 residues. The germline V gene encodes CDR1 MDHEN and CDR2 SYDVKM. V trimming: 3 bases; J trimming: 2 bases; junction bases outside the gene matches: 2. Written as DNA, the CDR3 is TGTGCCAGCAGTTTCGGACTAGCGGGAACCTACGAGCAGTACTTC. This gives the protein CASSFGLAGTYEQYF.

This chain uses TRBV14 with TRBJ2-2; TRBD2 might be the D (6 bases). CDR1 and CDR2 from the germline V gene are SGHDN and FVKESK. Trimming removed 2 bases at V and 6 bases at J, with 7 bases between. The CDR3 loop spans 13 amino acids. DNA of the CDR3: TGTGCCAGCAGCCAATGGAGGGCCGGGGAGCTGTTTTTT. This codes for CASSQWRAGELFF.

The V gene is TRBV11-2, the J gene TRBJ1-2; possibly TRBD1 for D (5 bases). Per germline, CDR1 SGHAT and CDR2 FQNNGV. V shed 3 bases and J shed 11 bases, with 13 bases lying between them. The CDR3 is 12 amino acids. The DNA of the CDR3 is TGTGCCAGCAGCTTGGGGCGGTTGTCGTACACCTTC. Its translation: CASSLGRLSYTF.

The chain is built from TRBV27 and TRBJ2-1; TRBD2 agrees at 10 bases. The trim removed 6 bases at V and 5 bases at J, leaving 4 bases unmatched. The CDR3 has 14 amino acids. Per germline, CDR1 MNHEY and CDR2 SMNVEV (reference sequence). CDR3: CASRRLAGNNEQFF. The CDR3 nucleotides read TGTGCCAGCAGGCGACTAGCGGGTAACAATGAGCAGTTCTTC.

This rearrangement joins TRBV28 to TRBJ1-2; the D is unclear. V was trimmed by 6 bases and J by 5 bases, leaving 19 bases between them. This CDR3 spans 15 amino acids. Looked up from germline, CDR1 is MDHEN and CDR2 is SYDVKM. CDR3 DNA: TGTGCCAGCAGCCGACTGGGTGGGCTCGGGTATGGCTACACCTTC. Its protein is CASSRLGGLGYGYTF.

This chain uses TRBV27 with TRBJ1-6, with 12 bases that match TRBD1. CDR3 length equals 15 residues. V was clipped by 5 bases and J by 8 bases; unmatched bases: 4. CDR1 is MNHEY and CDR2 is SMNVEV in the germline V gene (reference sequence). Written as DNA, the CDR3 is TGTGCCAGCAGTCAGGGACAGGGGGCCTATTCACCCCTCCACTTT. Translation gives CASSQGQGAYSPLHF.

The gene calls are TRBV18 and TRBJ1-4; D ambiguous. The germline gives CDR1 KGHSH, CDR2 LQKENI. V lost 3 bases and J lost 8, with 13 bases in between. The CDR3 loop spans 14 amino acids. For the CDR3, the DNA is TGTGCCAGCTCACCCGGGGATCTGGGGGAAAAACTGTTTTTT. This translates into CASSPGDLGEKLFF.

The chain uses TRBV14 and TRBJ2-1, with TRBD1 matching over 10 bases. This CDR3 spans 14 amino acids. V dropped 4 bases and J dropped 9; count of bases not matched to a gene: 6. CDR1 and CDR2 from the germline V gene are SGHDN and FVKESK. The CDR3 bases are TGTGCCAGCAGCCCTCCCGGGACAGGGGTTGAGCAGTTCTTC. Amino acid sequence: CASSPPGTGVEQFF.

The J gene is TRBJ2-3, the V gene TRBV11-3; D not resolved. The germline gives CDR1 SGHNT, CDR2 YENEEA. The CDR3 spans 13 residues. The V end was cut by 1 base, the J end by 4 bases, with 6 bases between. CDR3 protein: CASSLVGPDTQYF. CDR3 DNA: TGTGCCAGCAGCTTAGTAGGGCCAGATACGCAGTATTTT.

The CDR3 bases are TGCGCCAGCAGCCACGGACTAGCGGGGTACAATGAGCAGTTCTTC. Protein product: CASSHGLAGYNEQFF. V usage is TRBV4-1 and J usage is TRBJ2-1, with 12 bases fitting TRBD2. Germline loops: CDR1 MGHRA, CDR2 YSYEKL. The CDR3 contains 15 residues. J lost 4 bases, V lost 3 bases, and 1 base had no gene match.

J is TRBJ2-2 and V is TRBV9; a weak D match, TRBD2 (6 bases). V dropped 4 bases and J dropped 1 base, with 20 bases sitting between them. Germline CDR1 SGDLS, CDR2 YYNGEE. The CDR3 covers 18 residues. The CDR3 reads CASSSRTGGGQNTGELFF. CDR3 sequence (DNA): TGTGCCAGCAGCTCCCGGACCGGGGGTGGGCAGAACACCGGGGAGCTGTTTTTT.

The rearrangement joins TRBV6-5 to TRBJ1-3, with D possibly matching TRBD1 (5 bases). Germline lookup yields CDR1 MNHEY and CDR2 SVGAGI. There are 15 residues in the CDR3. The ends were cut back, 5 bases at V and 0 bases at J, with 11 bases in the middle. Here the CDR3 DNA reads TGTGCCAGCAGTGCGACAGCCGACTCTGGAAACACCATATATTTT. It specifies CASSATADSGNTIYF.

This rearrangement joins TRBV19 to TRBJ2-6; D may be TRBD1 or TRBD2 (7 bases each). V dropped 1 base and J dropped 0 bases, with 22 bases sitting between them. The germline CDR1 and CDR2 sequences are LNHDA and SQIVND (reference sequence). The CDR3 has 21 residues. The CDR3 reads CASSIARWEGAFISGANVLTF. The CDR3 DNA sequence: TGTGCCAGTAGTATAGCAAGGTGGGAGGGGGCCTTTATCTCTGGGGCCAACGTCCTGACTTTC.